Listed below are T cell receptor beta chains from one sample, sequenced in a study of cytomegalovirus exposure and HLA in healthy donors. Using immunoSEQ multiplex PCR, the repertoire was profiled, and TCRdb retains in-frame clones only, with some absent. The data contain some 98,000 clones, 81% of them singletons. The specimen sequenced was PBMCs. These TCRs come from a man aged 35 to 55 in good health and CMV-seronegative. The CDR3 runs from the conserved cysteine through the conserved F or W. D genes are given only for firm matches. The listing skips clone size in some rows; elsewhere it reads once, few, many or a size class.

DNA: TGTGCCAGCAGTACTACCGCGGATACGCAGTATTTT; CDR3: CASSTTADTQYF; length: 12; V: TRBV25-1; D: .; size: few; J: TRBJ2-3
DNA: TGTGCCAGCAGTGAAGCGTCTTCTGAGACCCAGTACTTC; CDR3: CASSEASSETQYF; length: 13; V: TRBV2; D: .; size: .; J: TRBJ2-5
DNA: TGTGCCAGCAGCTTAGAGGGAGTAACAGGGGCGGACACTGAAGCTTTCTTT; CDR3: CASSLEGVTGADTEAFF; length: 17; V: TRBV7-9; D: TRBD1; size: .; J: TRBJ1-1
DNA: TGTGCCAGCAGCCCAGGGACTAGAACGCACAATGAGCAGTTCTTC; CDR3: CASSPGTRTHNEQFF; length: 15; V: TRBV6-5; D: TRBD2; size: .; J: TRBJ2-1
DNA: TGCGCCAGCAGCGGAGACAGGGGTTCTGAAGCTTTCTTT; CDR3: CASSGDRGSEAFF; length: 13; V: TRBV5-1; D: TRBD1; size: .; J: TRBJ1-1
DNA: TGTGCCAGCAGCCCCTTTGGTCGACAGGGCCTCGATCATAGCAGTCAGCCCCAGCATTTT; CDR3: CASSPFGRQGLDHSSQPQHF; length: 20; V: TRBV7-8; D: TRBD1; size: .; J: TRBJ1-5
DNA: TGTGCCAGCAGTTTAGCAGGGAATGGCAATCAGCCCCAGCATTTT; CDR3: CASSLAGNGNQPQHF; length: 15; V: TRBV27; D: .; size: once; J: TRBJ1-5
DNA: TGTGCCAGTAGTATACCCACAGGGGACGCGGCCTACGAGCAGTACTTC; CDR3: CASSIPTGDAAYEQYF; length: 16; V: TRBV19; D: TRBD1; size: .; J: TRBJ2-7
DNA: TGTGCCAGCAGGACAGGGTATAGCAATCAGCCCCAGCATTTT; CDR3: CASRTGYSNQPQHF; length: 14; V: TRBV28; D: TRBD1; size: .; J: TRBJ1-5
DNA: TGCAGCGTCCGACCCACTAGCGGGGGCCGGAATGAGCAGTTCTTC; CDR3: CSVRPTSGGRNEQFF; length: 15; V: TRBV29-1; D: TRBD2; size: .; J: TRBJ2-1
DNA: TGTGCCAGCAGTGGAGGGGGGGGAGAGACCCAGTACTTC; CDR3: CASSGGGGETQYF; length: 13; V: TRBV2; D: .; size: .; J: TRBJ2-5
DNA: TGTGCCAGCAGTTACACCCCAGATTCTGGCTACACCTTC; CDR3: CASSYTPDSGYTF; length: 13; V: TRBV6-5; D: .; size: .; J: TRBJ1-2
DNA: TGTGCCAGCAGCCCGGGGGGGAACACTGAAGCTTTCTTT; CDR3: CASSPGGNTEAFF; length: 13; V: TRBV11-1; D: .; size: .; J: TRBJ1-1
DNA: TGTGCCAGCAGCGTAGCTACGGGATGGGGAACCGGGGAGCTGTTTTTT; CDR3: CASSVATGWGTGELFF; length: 16; V: TRBV9; D: .; size: .; J: TRBJ2-2
DNA: TGCAGCTCGCGGACAGGGGGCACTACTGAAGCTTTCTTT; CDR3: CSSRTGGTTEAFF; length: 13; V: TRBV29-1; D: TRBD1; size: once; J: TRBJ1-1
DNA: TGTGCCAGCAGTTTACAAGGGGGACCTTACGAGCAGTACTTC; CDR3: CASSLQGGPYEQYF; length: 14; V: TRBV27; D: .; size: .; J: TRBJ2-7
DNA: TGTGCCAGCAGCTCCGCTACAACGCTCGGGACAGGGACCTCTGGGGCCAACGTCCTGACTTTC; CDR3: CASSSATTLGTGTSGANVLTF; length: 21; V: TRBV7-8; D: TRBD1; size: once; J: TRBJ2-6
DNA: TGTGCCACCAGCAGGGCGGACGGGGACTACGCAGGGGGCCCTTACAATGAGCAGTTCTTC; CDR3: CATSRADGDYAGGPYNEQFF; length: 20; V: TRBV15; D: .; size: .; J: TRBJ2-1
DNA: TGTGCCAGCAGCTCTAGCGGGGCTTACAATGAGCAGTTCTTC; CDR3: CASSSSGAYNEQFF; length: 14; V: TRBV5-6; D: TRBD2; size: .; J: TRBJ2-1
DNA: TGTGCCAGCAGTCGTTCGGGGCGTCTAGCGGGGGGGCGGTCCTACGAGCAGTACTTC; CDR3: CASSRSGRLAGGRSYEQYF; length: 19; V: TRBV13; D: TRBD2; size: .; J: TRBJ2-7
DNA: TGCAGCGTTGTCGACAGGGGGGTCGCTTTCTTT; CDR3: CSVVDRGVAFF; length: 11; V: TRBV29-1; D: TRBD1; size: .; J: TRBJ1-1
DNA: TGTGCCACGCTACGCGAGACCCAGTACTTC; CDR3: CATLRETQYF; length: 10; V: TRBV6-1; D: .; size: .; J: TRBJ2-5
DNA: TGTGCCACTCTACACCGGGACTATAACACAGATACGCAGTATTTT; CDR3: CATLHRDYNTDTQYF; length: 15; V: TRBV19; D: TRBD2; size: .; J: TRBJ2-3
DNA: TGTGCCAGCAGCTTGGGAGGACAGGAGAACACTGAAGCTTTCTTT; CDR3: CASSLGGQENTEAFF; length: 15; V: TRBV5-4; D: TRBD1; size: .; J: TRBJ1-1
DNA: TGTGCCAGCAGTCTTTACGGACAACAACAAGAGACCCAGTACTTC; CDR3: CASSLYGQQQETQYF; length: 15; V: TRBV27; D: .; size: .; J: TRBJ2-5
DNA: TGTGCCAGCAGCGTAGAGGTCAGGATGGAGACCCAGTACTTC; CDR3: CASSVEVRMETQYF; length: 14; V: TRBV9; D: .; size: .; J: TRBJ2-5
DNA: TGCGCCAGCAGGGTACGGGAAGAGACCCAGTACTTC; CDR3: CASRVREETQYF; length: 12; V: TRBV5-1; D: .; size: .; J: TRBJ2-5
DNA: TGTGCCAGTATCCGGGGTGAAAAACTGTTTTTT; CDR3: CASIRGEKLFF; length: 11; V: TRBV19; D: .; size: .; J: TRBJ1-4
DNA: TGTGCCTCCTCTAGGGGGGGGGCCTCTTCACCCCTCCACTTT; CDR3: CASSRGGASSPLHF; length: 14; V: TRBV7-9; D: .; size: .; J: TRBJ1-6
DNA: TGTGCCAGCACCATACAGGGCGTTCGGACTGAAGCTTTCTTT; CDR3: CASTIQGVRTEAFF; length: 14; V: TRBV5-4; D: .; size: .; J: TRBJ1-1
DNA: TGTGCCAGCGGAAGGGGATTAGATGGCTACACCTTC; CDR3: CASGRGLDGYTF; length: 12; V: TRBV6-1; D: .; size: .; J: TRBJ1-2
DNA: TGTGCCACCGAGGGACAGGGAGACTATGGCTACACCTTC; CDR3: CATEGQGDYGYTF; length: 13; V: TRBV15; D: TRBD1; size: once; J: TRBJ1-2
DNA: TGTGCCAGCAGCCTCCCCGAGACCCAGTACTTC; CDR3: CASSLPETQYF; length: 11; V: TRBV6-5; D: .; size: .; J: TRBJ2-5
DNA: TGTGCCAGCAGGGCCCCAGGGGCCTACGAGCAGTACTTC; CDR3: CASRAPGAYEQYF; length: 13; V: TRBV14; D: .; size: .; J: TRBJ2-7
DNA: TGTGCCAGCTCACCACAAACATTCCGCTATGGCTACACCTTC; CDR3: CASSPQTFRYGYTF; length: 14; V: TRBV18; D: .; size: .; J: TRBJ1-2
DNA: TGTGCCAGCAGCGTAGAGGGACAGCGCACAGATACGCAGTATTTT; CDR3: CASSVEGQRTDTQYF; length: 15; V: TRBV9; D: TRBD1; size: .; J: TRBJ2-3
DNA: TGTGCCAGCAGTCAGGCCTCGAACACCGGGGAGCTGTTTTTT; CDR3: CASSQASNTGELFF; length: 14; V: TRBV5-5; D: .; size: few; J: TRBJ2-2
DNA: TGCGCCAGCAGCTCCCGGAGCCCCACTGATGAAAAACTGTTTTTT; CDR3: CASSSRSPTDEKLFF; length: 15; V: TRBV5-1; D: .; size: once; J: TRBJ1-4
DNA: TGCGCCAGCAGCCAAGAGCGGAGCTATGGCTACACCTTC; CDR3: CASSQERSYGYTF; length: 13; V: TRBV4-1; D: .; size: .; J: TRBJ1-2
DNA: TGCGCCAGCAGCTTGGGCGACAGGGGGAATCAGCCCCAGCATTTT; CDR3: CASSLGDRGNQPQHF; length: 15; V: TRBV5-1; D: TRBD1; size: .; J: TRBJ1-5
DNA: TGTGCCAGCAGCAAAACGGGACAGGGGGGGGAGACCCAGTACTTC; CDR3: CASSKTGQGGETQYF; length: 15; V: TRBV7-3; D: TRBD1; size: .; J: TRBJ2-5
DNA: TGCGCCAGCAGAGCAAGAACCAACACTGAAGCTTTCTTT; CDR3: CASRARTNTEAFF; length: 13; V: TRBV10-1; D: .; size: .; J: TRBJ1-1
DNA: TGTGCCAGCAGGTCATCGGGACAGTTAAATCAGCCCCAGCATTTT; CDR3: CASRSSGQLNQPQHF; length: 15; V: TRBV6-5; D: TRBD1; size: .; J: TRBJ1-5
DNA: TGTGCCAGCAGGGTGACAGGGAGAGGGGATACGCAGTATTTT; CDR3: CASRVTGRGDTQYF; length: 14; V: TRBV6-1; D: TRBD1; size: .; J: TRBJ2-3
DNA: TGTGCCATCAGTGAGTCAGCGGGGGGAGAAGATGAGCAGTTCTTC; CDR3: CAISESAGGEDEQFF; length: 15; V: TRBV10-3; D: TRBD2; size: .; J: TRBJ2-1
DNA: TGTGCCAGCAGCTTAGCGAGGACTGTCATGAACACTGAAGCTTTCTTT; CDR3: CASSLARTVMNTEAFF; length: 16; V: TRBV7-9; D: .; size: few; J: TRBJ1-1
DNA: TGTGCCAGCAGTTCCCTAAACTATGGCTACACCTTC; CDR3: CASSSLNYGYTF; length: 12; V: TRBV28; D: .; size: .; J: TRBJ1-2
DNA: TGTGCCTGGAGGGGCGGCGGGAATAATTCACCCCTCCACTTT; CDR3: CAWRGGGNNSPLHF; length: 14; V: TRBV30; D: .; size: .; J: TRBJ1-6
DNA: TGTGCCAGCAGCCAGGGGGGGACGGTCCTGGGGGAGCAGTACTTC; CDR3: CASSQGGTVLGEQYF; length: 15; V: TRBV14; D: TRBD2; size: .; J: TRBJ2-7
DNA: TGTGCCAGCAGCGTAGAAGGGGGACAGCCCCAGCATTTT; CDR3: CASSVEGGQPQHF; length: 13; V: TRBV9; D: .; size: .; J: TRBJ1-5